The 29 T cell receptor beta chains below all came from one sample that was sequenced in a study of blood T cell repertoires in COVID-19. Measured with immunoSEQ multiplex PCR; TCRdb has only the in-frame clones, and not every one. This sample has approximately 120,000 clones, with approximately 77% found just once. Material for sequencing was peripheral blood. These receptors came from an elderly man with acute or convalescent COVID-19.

This clone appeared a few times. The chain uses TRBV2 and TRBJ2-7; 7 bases are a match to TRBD1. The V gene end was trimmed by 3 bases and the J gene end by 3 bases; junction bases not matched to a gene: 8. CDR3 length equals 15 residues. CDR1 and CDR2 from the germline V gene are SNHLY and FYNNEI. The CDR3 nucleotides are TGTGCCAGCAGTGAGACAGGGCCCACCCTCTACGAGCAGTACTTC. Encoded protein: CASSETGPTLYEQYF.

The V and J genes are TRBV11-2 and TRBJ1-6; possible D gene TRBD1, 5 bases. The CDR3 covers 13 residues. The V and J ends lost 5 bases and 10 bases respectively, with 12 bases between them. The germline gives CDR1 SGHAT, CDR2 FQNNGV. CDR3 sequence: CASSTTDRSPLHF. CDR3 in DNA: TGTGCCAGCAGCACGACAGATCGATCACCCCTCCACTTT.

The chain combines TRBV2 with TRBJ2-2; D ambiguous. The germline gives CDR1 SNHLY, CDR2 FYNNEI. This CDR3 has 14 residues. V lost 4 bases to trimming and J lost 3 bases, with 9 bases between them. The CDR3 region is CASSAGVDTGELFF. CDR3 coding DNA: TGTGCCAGCAGTGCGGGTGTTGACACCGGGGAGCTGTTTTTT.

The DNA of the CDR3 is TGTGCCATCAGTGGAGACCAGGGTGTAGGCGGCTACACCTTC. Its protein is CAISGDQGVGGYTF. V usage is TRBV10-3 and J usage is TRBJ1-2; D is possibly TRBD1 (5 bases). The germline V gene encodes CDR1 ENHRY and CDR2 SYGVKD. Trimming removed 4 bases from V and 8 bases from J, with 17 bases in between. The CDR3 covers 14 residues.

In its sample, this clone was seen a few times. The chain links TRBV4-3 to TRBJ2-4; weak D call: TRBD1 (6 bases). The germline V and J ends were trimmed by 4 bases and 6 bases, with 16 bases remaining between them. Germline V CDR1 and CDR2: LGHNA, YSLEER. The CDR3 contains 15 residues. CDR3 region: CASSPRTASLNIQYF. CDR3 sequence (DNA): TGCGCCAGCAGCCCCCGGACAGCCTCTTTAAACATTCAGTACTTC.

This clone appeared a few times. The chain is built from TRBV9 and TRBJ2-5; 11 bases are shared with TRBD1. Germline V gene data show CDR1 as SGDLS and CDR2 as YYNGEE. V shed 3 bases and J 5 bases; nucleotides not matched to a gene: 6. CDR3 length equals 15 residues. This CDR3 is CASSAGQGARETQYF. The CDR3 nucleotides read TGTGCCAGCAGCGCCGGACAGGGGGCGCGGGAGACCCAGTACTTC.

This clone has only a few counts. J is TRBJ1-6 and V is TRBV6-6, with TRBD1 matching over 9 bases. The CDR3 runs 14 residues. V was pared by 5 bases and J by 10 bases, with 6 bases of the junction left unmatched. The germline gives CDR1 MNHNY, CDR2 SVGAGI (reference sequence). CDR3 sequence: CASSRDRASSPLHF. CDR3 in DNA: TGTGCCAGCAGTCGGGACAGGGCAAGCTCACCCCTCCACTTT.

The chain employs TRBV6-2 or TRBV6-3 and TRBJ2-3; TRBD2 agrees at 13 bases. The length of the CDR3 is 16 residues. Germline V CDR1 and CDR2: MNHEY, SVGEGT. Germline trimming cut 4 bases from V and 11 bases from J; bases unmatched to any gene: 12. The CDR3 coding sequence is TGTGCCAGCAGTTCCCACATGACTAGCGGGGGGTCAAGGCAGTATTTT. Translation: CASSSHMTSGGSRQYF.

The chain carries TRBV7-6 and TRBJ1-4, with D unclear. The CDR3 is 15 residues long. Trimming shortened V by 4 bases and J by 5 bases, and 14 bases separated the two germline ends. Germline CDR1 reads SGHVS; CDR2 reads FNYEAQ. CDR3: CASSSSGSHNEKLFF. The CDR3 region has the DNA TGTGCCAGCAGCTCTTCAGGCTCTCACAATGAAAAACTGTTTTTT.

V is TRBV5-4 and J is TRBJ1-3; D is uncertain. The germline V and J ends were trimmed by 0 bases and 0 bases, with 10 bases remaining between them. Germline CDR1 SGHNT, CDR2 YYREEE (reference sequence). This CDR3 has 16 residues. DNA for the CDR3: TGTGCCAGCAGCTTGGGTGGCTCCTCCTCTGGAAACACCATATATTTT. It specifies CASSLGGSSSGNTIYF.

CDR3 sequence (DNA): TGTGCCAGCAGTTATGAGGGGACAGAACTCTACGAGCAGTACTTC. Translating gives CASSYEGTELYEQYF. The chain carries TRBV6-2 or TRBV6-3 and TRBJ2-7; 7 nucleotides agree with TRBD1. The CDR3 runs 15 residues. The germline CDR1 and CDR2 sequences are MNHEY and SVGEGT. The junction had 8 bases not matched to a gene; V was cut back by 3 bases and J by 3 bases.

The chain employs TRBV6-5 and TRBJ1-2; maybe TRBD1 (6 bases). The germline V gene has CDR1 MNHEY and CDR2 SVGAGI. The CDR3 runs 13 residues. Trimming took off 6 bases at V and 7 bases at J, with 15 bases between the two ends. CDR3 amino acids: CASRITGSGGYTF. CDR3 in DNA: TGTGCCAGCAGGATTACAGGGTCGGGTGGCTACACCTTC.

The chain combines TRBV6-5 with TRBJ2-7, with TRBD1 identical over 7 bases. Per germline, CDR1 MNHEY and CDR2 SVGAGI. The CDR3 length is 14 residues. The V and J ends lost 8 bases and 6 bases, in that order; junction bases with no gene match: 13. CDR3 nucleotide sequence: TGTGCCAGCTTCTCAAAAGGGGGCTGGGGCGAGCAGTACTTC. This codes for CASFSKGGWGEQYF.

The CDR3: CASSSGGEGYNEQFF. CDR3 nucleotides: TGTGCCAGCAGCTCAGGAGGGGAAGGCTACAATGAGCAGTTCTTC. This chain uses TRBV5-4 with TRBJ2-1; TRBD2 is a possible D gene (6 bases). Germline V CDR1 and CDR2: SGHNT, YYREEE (reference sequence). The CDR3 extends over 15 amino acids. V lost 3 bases and J lost 3, with 13 bases in between.

The chain couples TRBV23-1 to TRBJ1-6, with TRBD1 matching over 7 bases. TRBV23-1 is given ORF status, its function remaining uncertain. CDR3 length: 15 amino acids. The V segment lost 7 bases and the J segment 1 base; nucleotides outside the gene matches: 4. CDR3 sequence (DNA): TGCGCCAGCACCCGACAGGGATCCTATAATTCACCCCTCCACTTT. Translated, it gives CASTRQGSYNSPLHF.

The V gene is TRBV7-9, the J gene TRBJ2-5, with TRBD1 matching over 10 bases. Germline CDR1 and CDR2: SEHNR and FQNEAQ (reference sequence). Trimming removed 6 bases from V and 2 bases from J; junction bases left unmatched: 12. The CDR3 length is 17 residues. The CDR3: CASSQYSGTGEQETQYF. The CDR3, as DNA: TGTGCCAGCAGTCAGTACTCCGGGACAGGGGAACAAGAGACCCAGTACTTC.

This rearrangement joins TRBV7-2 to TRBJ2-2, with D possibly TRBD2 on 6 matching bases. V was shortened by 8 bases and J by 7 bases, with 14 bases between the two germline ends. Germline V gene lookup returns CDR1 SGHTA and CDR2 FQGNSA. The CDR3 has 13 amino acids. The CDR3 here is CASRGMGGGELFF. In DNA, the CDR3 is TGTGCCAGCCGGGGGATGGGAGGCGGGGAGCTGTTTTTT.

In this sample, this clone turned up once. The chain is built from TRBV9 and TRBJ2-7; 7 bases fit TRBD1. Germline V gene sequence: CDR1 SGDLS, CDR2 YYNGEE. V dropped 3 bases and J dropped 8; count of bases not matched to a gene: 5. The CDR3 contains 12 residues. DNA of the CDR3: TGTGCCAGCAGCGGACAGGGTTATAAGCAGTACTTC. It is translated as CASSGQGYKQYF.

The table lists this clone with a few counts. DNA for the CDR3: TGTGCCAGCAGTTCAGGACAGGGGGTATTTGGGAGTCAGCCCCAGCATTTT. The encoded protein is CASSSGQGVFGSQPQHF. The chain combines TRBV2 with TRBJ1-5; TRBD1 agrees at 10 bases. The CDR3 is 17 amino acids. Germline CDR1 and CDR2: SNHLY and FYNNEI. J was trimmed by 6 bases and V by 5 bases; bases with no gene match: 13.

This clone was seen more than once but under ten times. The rearrangement links TRBV7-2 to TRBJ2-7, with 9 bases matching TRBD1. This CDR3 is built from 15 residues. J gave up 6 bases and V 1 base, and 7 bases lay outside the gene matches. Germline V CDR1 and CDR2: SGHTA, FQGNSA. CDR3 nucleotide sequence: TGTGCCAGCAGCTTAGATGGGACAGGGTACGCCGAGCAGTACTTC. Encoded protein: CASSLDGTGYAEQYF.

The V call is TRBV19, the J call TRBJ1-2; 7 nucleotides agree with TRBD1. CDR1 is LNHDA, CDR2 SQIVND, per germline (reference sequence). Unmatched junction bases numbered 5, after V lost 3 bases and J lost 4 bases. The length of the CDR3 is 14 residues. This chain's CDR3 is CASSIAGQFYGYTF. The CDR3 DNA sequence: TGTGCCAGTAGTATCGCGGGACAGTTCTATGGCTACACCTTC.

The DNA of the CDR3 is TGTGCCAGCAGCTCAGGAGGACAGGGGCTAGCTGGCTACACCTTC. Encoded protein: CASSSGGQGLAGYTF. The chain joins TRBV11-2 to TRBJ1-2, with 9 bases lining up with TRBD1. The CDR3 contains 15 residues. The ends lost 4 bases at V and 7 bases at J; junction bases unmatched: 10. Per germline, CDR1 SGHAT and CDR2 FQNNGV.

The table lists this clone with a few counts. This rearrangement joins TRBV7-9 to TRBJ2-6, with D possibly TRBD2 on 5 matching bases. The germline V gene has CDR1 SEHNR and CDR2 FQNEAQ (reference sequence). The CDR3 has 18 residues. V dropped 5 bases and J dropped 0 bases, with 17 bases sitting between them. The CDR3 DNA reads TGTGCCAGCAGCAACTGGTCGGGGTTAAGCTCTGGGGCCAACGTCCTGACTTTC. It specifies CASSNWSGLSSGANVLTF.

This clone was observed a single time. The chain combines TRBV28 with TRBJ1-2; the D gene is possibly TRBD1 (6 bases). From germline, CDR1 is MDHEN and CDR2 SYDVKM. CDR3 size: 12 residues. V was shortened by 7 bases and J by 6 bases, with 12 bases between the two germline ends. The CDR3 sequence is CASTETGNGYTF. Here the CDR3 DNA reads TGTGCCAGCACGGAGACAGGAAATGGCTACACCTTC.

The sample holds one count of this clone. V is TRBV6-5 and J is TRBJ2-7, with D maybe TRBD2 (6 bases). The CDR3 is 14 amino acids. Germline CDR1 reads MNHEY; CDR2 reads SVGAGI. Between the trimmed V and J ends, which lost 0 bases and 3 bases, there was a span of 9 bases. The CDR3 sequence is CASSYSAGSYEQYF. The CDR3 coding sequence is TGTGCCAGCAGTTACTCCGCGGGGAGCTACGAGCAGTACTTC.

This chain connects TRBV12-3 or TRBV12-4 to TRBJ2-5; 8 bases align to TRBD1. The J segment lost 4 bases and the V segment lost 7 bases, leaving 5 bases of the junction unmatched. The CDR3 consists of 13 residues. This CDR3 is CASTLDRGETQYF. Written as DNA, the CDR3 is TGTGCCAGCACCCTTGACAGGGGAGAGACCCAGTACTTC.

The chain recombines TRBV5-4 with TRBJ1-1; D is ambiguous. The CDR3 is 14 amino acids. V gave up 0 bases and J gave up 5 bases, with 11 bases separating them. CDR1 and CDR2 from the germline V gene are SGHNT and YYREEE (reference sequence). This chain's CDR3 is CASSLAGGLTEAFF. In DNA, the CDR3 is TGTGCCAGCAGCTTGGCAGGAGGTTTAACTGAAGCTTTCTTT.

The rearrangement joins TRBV5-6 to TRBJ2-3, with a tentative D call TRBD2 (7 bases). Germline V CDR1 and CDR2: SGHDT, YYEEEE. Between the trimmed V and J ends, which lost 3 bases and 2 bases, there was a span of 13 bases. The CDR3 totals 15 residues. CDR3 DNA sequence: TGTGCCAGCAGCTCCCTCGGGGGGCCCACAGATACGCAGTATTTT. Protein: CASSSLGGPTDTQYF.

The chain uses TRBV5-6 and TRBJ2-7; 9 nucleotides line up with TRBD1. V lost 0 bases and J lost 6; bases outside the gene matches: 7. The CDR3 is 15 amino acids. The germline V gene has CDR1 SGHDT and CDR2 YYEEEE. CDR3 sequence (DNA): TGTGCCAGCAGCTTGGACAGGGGGCTTATCTCCGAGCAGTACTTC. The encoded protein is CASSLDRGLISEQYF. Using reference TRBV5-6 and TRBJ2-7 for the parts outside the CDR3, the full variable domain is DAGVTQSPTHLIKTRGQQVTLRCSPKSGHDTVSWYQQALGQGPQFIFQYYEEEERQRGNFPDRFSGHQFPNYSSELNVNALLLGDSALYLCASSLDRGLISEQYFGPGTRLTVT.